The 6 T cell receptor beta chains below all came from one sample that was sequenced in a study of long-term antiretroviral therapy in people with HIV (dated by TCRdb to 2022 to 2024). The immunoSEQ hsTCRB v3.0 assay was used at survey level resolution to sequence the TRB variable region. Drawn from immuneACCESS, this table holds only the in-frame rearrangements with V and J called that TCRdb kept. Clones are partly lost; checked studies trace under half to an unresolved V gene and leave the rest unexplained. The sample yields some 25,000 clones; roughly 88% were counted once. Clones ranked in the top ten supply more than 2% of the sample. The starting material was unsorted PBMCs, obtained 3 years after starting antiretroviral therapy. All receptors come from a man in his fifties with HIV.

The V call is TRBV30, the J call TRBJ2-2; possible D gene TRBD1, 6 bases. The CDR3 has 13 residues. Trimming cost V 0 bases and J 6 bases, with 8 bases left between them. Per germline, CDR1 GTSNPN and CDR2 SVGIG (reference sequence). CDR3: CAWSVNRAGELFF. The CDR3 DNA follows: TGTGCCTGGAGTGTAAACAGGGCCGGGGAGCTGTTTTTT.

CDR3: CASSLATPGGETQYF. CDR3 nucleotides: TGTGCCAGCAGCTTAGCAACTCCGGGTGGAGAGACCCAGTACTTC. J is TRBJ2-5 and V is TRBV11-2; the D is unclear. Trimming removed 1 base at V and 4 bases at J, with 13 bases between. In germline, CDR1 is SGHAT, CDR2 FQNNGV. The CDR3 is 15 amino acids.

This clone was seen only once. The chain carries TRBV4-3 and TRBJ2-2; 8 positions match TRBD1. CDR1 is LGHNA and CDR2 is YSLEER in the germline V gene. Trimming cost V 4 bases and J 0 bases; bases outside gene matches: 4. The CDR3 contains 16 residues. CDR3 loop: CASSPLDRANTGELFF. DNA of the CDR3: TGCGCCAGCAGCCCTTTGGACAGGGCGAACACCGGGGAGCTGTTTTTT.

The chain has TRBV6-5 and TRBJ1-4; 7 positions match TRBD1. The V segment lost 0 bases and the J segment 7 bases; nucleotides outside the gene matches: 5. Germline-derived CDR1 and CDR2 are MNHEY and SVGAGI. The CDR3 runs 15 residues. The CDR3 bases are TGTGCCAGCAGTTACTCGAAGGGGGCAGGTGAAAAACTGTTTTTT. Translated, it gives CASSYSKGAGEKLFF.

The chain employs TRBV11-2 and TRBJ2-7, with TRBD1 matching 9 bases. Germline V gene sequence: CDR1 SGHAT, CDR2 FQNNGV. V lost 6 bases to trimming and J lost 3 bases; unmatched junction nucleotides: 9. The CDR3 has 15 amino acids. The DNA of the CDR3 is TGTGCCAGCAGGTATACCGGGACAGGGAACTACGAGCAGTACTTC. Encoded protein: CASRYTGTGNYEQYF. The whole variable domain, remainder taken from reference TRBV11-2 and TRBJ2-7, is EAGVAQSPRYKIIEKRQSVAFWCNPISGHATLYWYQQILGQGPKLLIQFQNNGVVDDSQLPKDRFSAERLKGVDSTLKIQPAKLEDSAVYLCASRYTGTGNYEQYFGPGTRLTVT.

The rearrangement links TRBV14 to TRBJ1-1; no firm D call. V was shortened by 4 bases and J by 3 bases, with 12 bases between the two germline ends. Germline loops: CDR1 SGHDN, CDR2 FVKESK. The CDR3 runs 14 residues. The CDR3 region has the DNA TGTGCCAGCAGCCGGTACGGAACCTACACTGAAGCTTTCTTT. Protein product: CASSRYGTYTEAFF.